This T cell receptor (beta chain) was captured in a study of blood T cell repertoires in COVID-19. Across the whole study: Some COVID-19 samples were acute and others convalescent; all came from the United States, Italy and Spain. Sample material is recorded as cDNA or gDNA derived from T cells, B-cell-depleted T cells, or PBMCs.

The CDR3 runs 14 residues. Germline values: CDR1 SGHVS, CDR2 FNYEAQ. V lost 5 bases and J lost 10; bases outside the gene matches: 11. Study processing details: Nucleated cell number was recorded as an estimate derived from reference gene primer amplification. The repertoire was sequenced with immunoSEQ multiplex PCR; TCRdb's copy has only in-frame clones and lacks some. V and J calls and clone size come straight from that table; D and trimming were deduced from the DNA. The table includes around 260,000 clones, approximately 87% detected once. Sequences were obtained from peripheral blood. This sequence originates from a man aged 55 to 70 who had recovered from COVID-19. The chain carries TRBV7-6 and TRBJ2-1, with 7 bases that match TRBD2. In nucleotides, the CDR3 is TGTGCCAGCAGCACCAGCGGGATTCAAGGCGAGCAGTTCTTC. Encoded protein: CASSTSGIQGEQFF.